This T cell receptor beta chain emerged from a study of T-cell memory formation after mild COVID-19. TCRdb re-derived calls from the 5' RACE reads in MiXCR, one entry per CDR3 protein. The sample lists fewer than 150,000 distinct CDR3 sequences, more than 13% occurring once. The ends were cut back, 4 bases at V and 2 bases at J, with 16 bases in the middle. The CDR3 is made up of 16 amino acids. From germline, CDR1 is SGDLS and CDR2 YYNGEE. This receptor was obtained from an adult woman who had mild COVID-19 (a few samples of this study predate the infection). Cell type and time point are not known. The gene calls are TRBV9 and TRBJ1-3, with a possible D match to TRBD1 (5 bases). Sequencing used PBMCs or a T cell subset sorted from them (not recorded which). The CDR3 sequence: CASSHPIRQTGNTIYF. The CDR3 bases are TGTGCCAGCAGCCATCCCATACGACAGACTGGAAACACCATATATTTT.